This TCR beta chain was found in a study of PD-1 blockade in mismatch repair-deficient tumors. Study results and caveats: Tumor-resident clones, often undetectable pretreatment in blood, expanded then contracted after pembrolizumab.

TCRdb keeps only in-frame clones here, not all; method: immunoSEQ multiplex PCR. The table includes 65,000 to 80,000 clones, almost 80% detected once. Of note for this clone: What it recognizes is unknown.

Germline CDR1 is SGHNT and CDR2 is YYREEE (reference sequence). V was cut by 2 bases and J by 10 bases, with 13 bases left in between. CDR3 length equals 12 residues. V usage is TRBV5-4 and J usage is TRBJ2-7, with D possibly being TRBD1 (6 bases). The clonotype comes from an adult with mismatch repair-deficient cancer. The source was peripheral blood, collected 2 weeks after starting pembrolizumab. As DNA, the CDR3 is TGTGCCAGCAGCTTACAGGGTCGTACCCAGTACTTC. This translates into CASSLQGRTQYF.